This record covers a single T cell receptor (beta chain). Its antigen remains unidentified. The repertoire was sequenced with immunoSEQ multiplex PCR; TCRdb's copy has only in-frame clones and lacks some. The sample lists about 97,000 clones; 90% to 95% were seen once. The data were obtained in a study of T cells in pancreatic ductal adenocarcinoma. General study findings and limits: No significant tumor-blood clonality difference; means were about 0.1 and 0.07. Unique clonotypes were approximately 8-fold more numerous in blood than in tumor.

The selected patients with pancreatic ductal adenocarcinoma had surgery but no neoadjuvant therapy. Germline V CDR1 and CDR2: LGHNT, FRNRAP. The CDR3 consists of 18 residues. Between the trimmed V and J ends, which lost 1 base and 0 bases, there was a span of 15 bases. The chain employs TRBV12-5 and TRBJ1-4; D may be TRBD1 (5 bases). The sequence derives from a human donor with pancreatic ductal adenocarcinoma. Sequences were obtained from PBMCs. CDR3 region: CASGLGGDSFATNEKLFF. The CDR3 nucleotides read TGTGCTAGTGGTTTGGGGGGGGACTCTTTTGCAACTAATGAAAAACTGTTTTTT.